Listed below are T cell receptor beta chains from one sample, sequenced in a study of T cell repertoires in cytomegalovirus infection. One entry per CDR3 protein, called by TCRdb with MiXCR from the reads. The sample holds fewer than 300,000 distinct CDR3 sequences; about a quarter are singletons and the top ten take roughly 13%. Sequencing was done on a sample of PBMCs. Receptors were obtained from a human donor in good health (CMV status not recorded). Some clones in this sample may be carry-over from other donors' samples. Each CDR3 is given with its conserved first and last residue. D genes are given only for firm matches. Size tells how often a clone was seen (once, few, many) or the class of an expanded clone, and some rows leave it out.

D gene: NA
clone size: many
V gene: TRBV7-2
J gene: TRBJ2-7
CDR3 protein: CASSLTQRSYEQYF
CDR3 DNA: TGTGCCAGCAGCTTAACCCAGCGCTCCTACGAGCAGTACTTC

D gene: NA
clone size: NA
V gene: TRBV24-1
J gene: TRBJ2-2
CDR3 protein: CATSEGLAGPGELFF
CDR3 DNA: TGTGCCACCAGTGAGGGACTGGCGGGCCCCGGGGAGCTGTTTTTT

D gene: NA
clone size: many
V gene: TRBV28
J gene: TRBJ1-1
CDR3 protein: CASLPGLNTEAFF
CDR3 DNA: TGTGCCAGTCTGCCCGGGTTGAACACTGAAGCTTTCTTT

D gene: TRBD1
clone size: many
V gene: TRBV7-2
J gene: TRBJ2-7
CDR3 protein: CASSRGQASEQYF
CDR3 DNA: TGTGCCAGCAGCCGGGGACAGGCGTCCGAGCAGTACTTC

D gene: NA
clone size: few
V gene: TRBV6-2/TRBV6-3
J gene: TRBJ2-1
CDR3 protein: CASSGDEQFF
CDR3 DNA: TGTGCCAGCAGTGGAGATGAGCAGTTCTTC

D gene: NA
clone size: NA
V gene: TRBV20-1
J gene: TRBJ2-1
CDR3 protein: CSARGNYNEQFF
CDR3 DNA: TGCAGTGCTAGAGGCAACTACAATGAGCAGTTCTTC

D gene: TRBD2
clone size: many
V gene: TRBV7-2
J gene: TRBJ2-3
CDR3 protein: CASSLLLRLAGQADTQYF
CDR3 DNA: TGTGCCAGCAGCTTACTCCTCAGACTAGCGGGACAAGCAGATACGCAGTATTTT

D gene: TRBD1
clone size: few
V gene: TRBV12-3/TRBV12-4
J gene: TRBJ1-6
CDR3 protein: CASTRQGFSPLHF
CDR3 DNA: TGTGCCAGCACGAGACAGGGGTTTTCACCCCTCCACTTT

D gene: TRBD2
clone size: few
V gene: TRBV28
J gene: TRBJ2-3
CDR3 protein: CASSQGGRGTDTQYF
CDR3 DNA: TGTGCCAGCTCCCAGGGCGGGAGAGGCACAGATACGCAGTATTTT

D gene: TRBD2
clone size: few
V gene: TRBV6-2/TRBV6-3
J gene: TRBJ2-1
CDR3 protein: CASSYGRGNEQFF
CDR3 DNA: TGTGCCAGCAGTTATGGGAGGGGCAATGAGCAGTTCTTC